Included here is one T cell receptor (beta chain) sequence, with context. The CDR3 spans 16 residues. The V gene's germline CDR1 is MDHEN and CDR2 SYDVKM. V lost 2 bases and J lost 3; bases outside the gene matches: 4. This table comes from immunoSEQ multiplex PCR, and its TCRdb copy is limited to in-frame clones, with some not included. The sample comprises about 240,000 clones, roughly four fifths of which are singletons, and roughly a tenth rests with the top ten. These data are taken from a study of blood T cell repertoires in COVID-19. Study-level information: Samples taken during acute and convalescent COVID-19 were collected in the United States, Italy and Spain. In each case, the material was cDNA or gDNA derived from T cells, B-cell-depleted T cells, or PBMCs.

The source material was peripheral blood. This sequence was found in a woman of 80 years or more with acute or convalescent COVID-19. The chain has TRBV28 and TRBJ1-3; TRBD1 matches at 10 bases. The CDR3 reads CASSLRQGAGGNTIYF. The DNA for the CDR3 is TGTGCCAGCAGTTTAAGACAGGGGGCTGGTGGAAACACCATATATTTT.